This TCR beta chain was sequenced for a study of blood T cells in healthy people across ages. On the study more broadly: Capture via template switching afforded approximately one barcoded beta molecule per two T cells.

The authors ran a second PCR of 7 to 11 cycles using a sample-barcoded 5' primer and a J-beta primer mix. MiXCR, run by TCRdb on the 5' RACE reads, gives a single entry per CDR3 protein. The top ten clones hold approximately 14% of a sample with about 1.1 million distinct CDR3 sequences, 35% to 40% of them seen once. V shed 0 bases and J shed 6 bases, with 12 bases lying between them. The CDR3 is 15 amino acids. The V gene's germline CDR1 is MNHEY and CDR2 SVGAGI. About this clonotype itself: Its specificity is unknown.

General study points: It was the long-lived donors that had more naive CD4+ cells and higher diversity than aged donors.

Russia was home to the donors, healthy Caucasian individuals aged roughly 6 to 90. The chain uses TRBV6-5 and TRBJ2-1; no firm D call. The sequenced sample was blood. This TCR was sampled from a man aged 18 to 35 in good health. The CDR3 DNA is TGTGCCAGCAGTTACTCGAGTGGCAGCTTCAATGAGCAGTTCTTC. It specifies CASSYSSGSFNEQFF.